This T cell receptor beta chain was sequenced during a study of tissue T cells after allogeneic stem cell transplantation. For the study at large: Samples with visible lymphocytes on H&E were prioritized for sequencing. Regarding the study as a whole: TCR repertoires tracked anatomic similarity, regardless of disease or transplant status.

Assay used: immunoSEQ multiplex PCR; TCRdb lists only in-frame clones, some missing. The table shows about 9,400 clones, with approximately 65% occurring only once. Concerning this clone itself: Its antigen is undetermined.

CDR3 length: 14 residues. Trimming removed 4 bases from V and 5 bases from J, with 12 bases in between. From germline, CDR1 is SGHVS and CDR2 FQNEAQ. Retrospectively chosen non-transplant comparators had other cancers and at least five gastrointestinal samples, without known gastrointestinal disease. This sequence was found in a male donor older than 55 with lung cancer. This chain links TRBV7-8 with TRBJ1-5; possible D gene TRBD1, 5 bases. Sequenced material: tissue from the stomach, taken at autopsy. CDR3 nucleotide sequence: TGTGCCAGCAGCTCACGAGGGGAAGATCAGCCCCAGCATTTT. It codes for CASSSRGEDQPQHF.